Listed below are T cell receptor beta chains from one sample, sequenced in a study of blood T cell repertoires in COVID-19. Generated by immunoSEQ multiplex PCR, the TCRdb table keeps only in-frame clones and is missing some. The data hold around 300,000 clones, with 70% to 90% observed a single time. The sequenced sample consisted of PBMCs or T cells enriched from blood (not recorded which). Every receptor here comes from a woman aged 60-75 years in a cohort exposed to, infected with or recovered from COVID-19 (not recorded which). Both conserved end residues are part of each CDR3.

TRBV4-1	CASSQQQARQNEKLFF
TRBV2	CASYKDSSYEQYF
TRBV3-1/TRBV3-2	CASSKDRGDSNQPQHF
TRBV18	CASSYGQDVSYEQYF
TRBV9	CASSALAGGSYEQYF
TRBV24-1	CATSGQDTQYF
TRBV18	CASSPRGLGNTEAFF
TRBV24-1	CATSDLTGTDTGELFF
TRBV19	CASKMGGNSYNEQFF
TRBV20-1	CSAHRGYEQYF
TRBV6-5	CASSYEGAYGYTF
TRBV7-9	CASSLGGDEQYF
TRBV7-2	CASSLFTSGIRDTQYF
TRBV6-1	CASSEFGGSAEDTQYF
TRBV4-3	CASSPWPYGDGELFF
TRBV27	CASSFGRGWTNSPLHF
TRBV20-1	CSASPGYEQYF
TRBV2	CASNSGTTYTDTQYF
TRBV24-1	CATDRTGVGFGYTF
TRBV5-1	CASSPWTSGAYNEQFF